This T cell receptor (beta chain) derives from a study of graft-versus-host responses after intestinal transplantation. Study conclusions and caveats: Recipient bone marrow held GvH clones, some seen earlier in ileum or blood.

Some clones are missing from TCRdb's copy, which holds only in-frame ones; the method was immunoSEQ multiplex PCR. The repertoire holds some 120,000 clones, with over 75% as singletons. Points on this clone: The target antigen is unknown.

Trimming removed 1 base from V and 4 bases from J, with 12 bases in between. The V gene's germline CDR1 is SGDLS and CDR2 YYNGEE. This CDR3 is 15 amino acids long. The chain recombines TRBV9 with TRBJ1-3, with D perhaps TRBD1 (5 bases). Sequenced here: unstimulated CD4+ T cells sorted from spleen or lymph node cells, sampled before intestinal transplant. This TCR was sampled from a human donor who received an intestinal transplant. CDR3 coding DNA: TGTGCCAGCAGCGTATCAGGGTCGAGAGGAAACACCATATATTTT. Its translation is CASSVSGSRGNTIYF. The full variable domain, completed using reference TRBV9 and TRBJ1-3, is DSGVTQTPKHLITATGQRVTLRCSPRSGDLSVYWYQQSLDQGLQFLIQYYNGEERAKGNILERFSAQQFPDLHSELNLSSLELGDSALYFCASSVSGSRGNTIYFGEGSWLTVV.